A single sample gave rise to the 5 T cell receptor beta chains below, sequenced in a study of blood T cell repertoires in COVID-19. TCRdb's table, derived via immunoSEQ multiplex PCR, lists solely in-frame clones and lacks some. This table holds around 200,000 clones, 75% to 90% found once. The sample consisted of peripheral blood. The receptor source for this set is a man aged 35 to 55 with acute or convalescent COVID-19.

The gene calls are TRBV30 and TRBJ1-6, with TRBD1 identical over 8 bases. The CDR3 runs to 15 residues. Per the germline V gene, CDR1 is GTSNPN and CDR2 is SVGIG (reference sequence). Trimming at V came to 5 bases and at J to 0 bases, leaving 3 bases not matched to a gene. CDR3 sequence: CAWGTGHSYNSPLHF. CDR3 bases: TGTGCCTGGGGGACAGGACACTCCTATAATTCACCCCTCCACTTT.

This chain joins TRBV19 and TRBJ2-1; 11 bases line up with TRBD2. The CDR3 runs 20 residues. Germline V gene sequence: CDR1 LNHDA, CDR2 SQIVND (reference sequence). After removal of 3 bases from V and 5 bases from J, the junction contained 18 bases not matched to a gene. The CDR3 region is CASSMGRGSGGAGFHNEQFF. For the CDR3, the DNA is TGTGCCAGTAGTATGGGTCGTGGTAGCGGGGGGGCCGGGTTTCACAATGAGCAGTTCTTC.

V gene TRBV3-1 (or the pseudogene TRBV3-2) combines with J gene TRBJ1-5, with D unresolved. V lost 0 bases, J lost 7 bases, and 13 bases lay in between. The germline CDR1 and CDR2 sequences are LGHDT and YNNKEL (reference sequence). This CDR3 spans 15 amino acids. This CDR3 is CASSQDPGGYQPQHF. The CDR3 DNA reads TGTGCCAGCAGCCAAGACCCGGGAGGATACCAGCCCCAGCATTTT.

This rearrangement joins TRBV28 to TRBJ2-5; TRBD2 aligns across 13 bases. The V gene's germline CDR1 is MDHEN and CDR2 SYDVKM. This CDR3 is 17 amino acids long. With 5 bases clipped from V and 5 bases from J, the junction kept 11 bases outside the gene matches. The CDR3: CASSPRTSGGERETQYF. The CDR3 DNA is TGTGCCAGCAGTCCCCGGACTAGCGGGGGAGAAAGGGAGACCCAGTACTTC. Full variable domain (outside the CDR3, taken from reference TRBV28 and TRBJ2-5): DVKVTQSSRYLVKRTGEKVFLECVQDMDHENMFWYRQDPGLGLRLIYFSYDVKMKEKGDIPEGYSVSREKKERFSLILESASTNQTSMYLCASSPRTSGGERETQYFGPGTRLLVL.

The CDR3 is CASSFQGFGGELFF. CDR3 nucleotides: TGTGCCAGCAGCTTCCAGGGGTTCGGCGGGGAGCTGTTTTTT. The V call is TRBV7-8, the J call TRBJ2-2; D is perhaps TRBD1 (6 bases). From germline, CDR1 is SGHVS and CDR2 FQNEAQ. The CDR3 length is 14 residues. Trimming shortened V by 3 bases and J by 7 bases, and 12 bases separated the two germline ends. The whole variable domain, remainder taken from reference TRBV7-8 and TRBJ2-2, is GAGVSQSPRYKVAKRGQDVALRCDPISGHVSLFWYQQALGQGPEFLTYFQNEAQLDKSGLPSDRFFAERPEGSVSTLKIQRTQQEDSAVYLCASSFQGFGGELFFGEGSRLTVL.